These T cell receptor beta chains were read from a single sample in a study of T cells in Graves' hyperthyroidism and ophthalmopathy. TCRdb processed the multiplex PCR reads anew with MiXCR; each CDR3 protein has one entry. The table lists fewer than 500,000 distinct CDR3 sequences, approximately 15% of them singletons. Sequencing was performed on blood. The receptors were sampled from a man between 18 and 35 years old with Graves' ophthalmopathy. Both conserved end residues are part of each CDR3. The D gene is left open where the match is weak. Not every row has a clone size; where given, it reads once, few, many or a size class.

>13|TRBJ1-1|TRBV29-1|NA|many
TGCAGCGTTGAGCTCACTACGGACACTGAAGCTTTCTTT
CSVELTTDTEAFF
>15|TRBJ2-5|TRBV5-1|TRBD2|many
TGCGCCAGCAGCCCTGGACTAGCGGGGTTAGGGACCCAGTACTTC
CASSPGLAGLGTQYF
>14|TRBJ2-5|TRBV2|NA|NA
TGTGCCAGCAGTGATTGGGGCGGAGAAGAGACCCAGTACTTC
CASSDWGGEETQYF
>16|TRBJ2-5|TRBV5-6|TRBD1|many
TGTGCCAGCAGCTTGGCCACTGGGACAGGGGAAGAGACCCAGTACTTC
CASSLATGTGEETQYF
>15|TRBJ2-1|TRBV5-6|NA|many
TGTGCCAGCAGCCCAAGAGACGTGGTTTACAATGAGCAGTTCTTC
CASSPRDVVYNEQFF
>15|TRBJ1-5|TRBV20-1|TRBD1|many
TGCAGTGCTAGGGTGGACAGGGGGTTCGGTCAGCCCCAGCATTTT
CSARVDRGFGQPQHF
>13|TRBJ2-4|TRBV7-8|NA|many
TGTGCCAGCAGCCCCTTGCTTGTTGACATTCAGTACTTC
CASSPLLVDIQYF
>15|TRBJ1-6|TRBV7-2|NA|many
TGTGCCAGCAGCTTGGCCCCAGAGGTCCATTCACCCCTCCACTTT
CASSLAPEVHSPLHF
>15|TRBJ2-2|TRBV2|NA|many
TGTGCCAGCAGTGAAATGTCAGGGCAGACCGGGGAGCTGTTTTTT
CASSEMSGQTGELFF
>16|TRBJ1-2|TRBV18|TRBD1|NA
TGTGCCAGCTTACCACGCGACCTGACAGGGGAGGACGGCTACACCTTC
CASLPRDLTGEDGYTF
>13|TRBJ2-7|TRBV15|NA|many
TGTGCCACCAGCACGGACAGAGCCTACGAGCAGTACTTC
CATSTDRAYEQYF
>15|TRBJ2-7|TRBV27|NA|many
TGTGCCAGCAGTTTATTTGGGACCCTACCTTACGAGCAGTACTTC
CASSLFGTLPYEQYF
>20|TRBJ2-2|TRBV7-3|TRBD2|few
TGTGCCAGCAGCTTATTTACCCGGACTAGCGGGAGGCGGACCACCGGGGAGCTGTTTTTT
CASSLFTRTSGRRTTGELFF
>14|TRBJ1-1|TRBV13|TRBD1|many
TGTGCCAGCAGCCCGGGACAGGTCGACACTGAAGCTTTCTTT
CASSPGQVDTEAFF
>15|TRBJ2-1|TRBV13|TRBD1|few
TGTGCCAGCAGCTTCCGGGACAGGGGTTACCATGAGCAGTTCTTC
CASSFRDRGYHEQFF
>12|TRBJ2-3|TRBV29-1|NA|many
TGCAGCGTTGAGGCGGAGGAAGATACGCAGTATTTT
CSVEAEEDTQYF
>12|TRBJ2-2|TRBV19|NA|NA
TGTGCCAGTAGTGTTCGCCTCGGGGAGCTGTTTTTT
CASSVRLGELFF
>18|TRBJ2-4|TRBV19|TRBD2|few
TGTGCCAGTAGTATTGTACTAGCGGGAGAATTTGCCAAAAACATTCAGTACTTC
CASSIVLAGEFAKNIQYF
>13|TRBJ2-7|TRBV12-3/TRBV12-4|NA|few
TGTGCCAGCAGTTTAGGAATAGGGAGGGAGCAGTACTTC
CASSLGIGREQYF
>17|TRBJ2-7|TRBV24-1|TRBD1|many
TGTGCCACCAGTGACCGGATGACAGGGTCGAGCACCTACGAGCAGTACTTC
CATSDRMTGSSTYEQYF